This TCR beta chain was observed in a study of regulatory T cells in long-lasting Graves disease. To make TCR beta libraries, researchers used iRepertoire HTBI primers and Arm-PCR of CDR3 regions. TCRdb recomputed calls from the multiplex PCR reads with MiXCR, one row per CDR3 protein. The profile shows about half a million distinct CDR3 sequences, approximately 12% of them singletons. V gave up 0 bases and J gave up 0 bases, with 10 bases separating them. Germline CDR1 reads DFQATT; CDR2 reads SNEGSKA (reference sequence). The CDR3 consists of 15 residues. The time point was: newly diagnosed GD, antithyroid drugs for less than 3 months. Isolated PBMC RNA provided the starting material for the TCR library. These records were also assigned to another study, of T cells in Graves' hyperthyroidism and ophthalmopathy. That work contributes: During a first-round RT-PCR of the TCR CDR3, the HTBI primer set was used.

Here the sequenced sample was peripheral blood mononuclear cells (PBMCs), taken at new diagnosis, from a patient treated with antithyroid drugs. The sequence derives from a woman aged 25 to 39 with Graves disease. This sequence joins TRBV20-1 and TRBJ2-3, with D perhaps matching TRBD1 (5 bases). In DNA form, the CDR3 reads TGCAGTGCTAGAGATCTTGCAGGGAGCACAGATACGCAGTATTTT. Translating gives CSARDLAGSTDTQYF.